These 16 T cell receptor beta chains were all obtained from the same sample, sequenced in a study of blood T cell repertoires in COVID-19. Some clones are missing from TCRdb's copy, which holds only in-frame ones; the method was immunoSEQ multiplex PCR. The data hold about 200,000 clones, with around 81% observed a single time. Sample: peripheral blood. The receptors derive from a woman aged 70-85 years with acute or convalescent COVID-19.

The chain employs TRBV19 and TRBJ2-1, with 8 bases that match TRBD2. Trimming at V came to 3 bases and at J to 0 bases, leaving 13 bases not matched to a gene. This CDR3 contains 19 residues. Germline V gives CDR1 LNHDA, CDR2 SQIVND (reference sequence). CDR3 loop: CASSIRAGAAPSSYNEQFF. The CDR3 nucleotides are TGTGCCAGTAGTATTAGAGCGGGAGCTGCACCCAGCTCCTACAATGAGCAGTTCTTC. Filled out from reference TRBV19 and TRBJ2-1, the complete variable domain reads DGGITQSPKYLFRKEGQNVTLSCEQNLNHDAMYWYRQDPGQGLRLIYYSQIVNDFQKGDIAEGYSVSREKKESFPLTVTSAQKNPTAFYLCASSIRAGAAPSSYNEQFFGPGTRLTVL.

CDR3 DNA sequence: TGCGCCAGCACTTTGGGACTAGCGGGACCCTACGAGCAGTACTTC. The encoded protein is CASTLGLAGPYEQYF. The chain has TRBV10-1 and TRBJ2-7, with 13 bases matching TRBD2. The V gene end was trimmed by 7 bases and the J gene end by 2 bases; junction bases not matched to a gene: 5. The CDR3 totals 15 residues. Germline V CDR1 and CDR2: WNHNN, SYGVQD (reference sequence).

This clone was seen a handful of times. The J gene is TRBJ2-3, the V gene TRBV6-2 or TRBV6-3; possible D gene TRBD2, 5 bases. The length of the CDR3 is 18 residues. In germline, CDR1 is MNHEY, CDR2 SVGEGT. V dropped 5 bases and J dropped 0 bases, with 21 bases sitting between them. The DNA for the CDR3 is TGTGCCAGCAGTCCATCAAACAGCGGCCGCGGGAGCACAGATACGCAGTATTTT. Translation gives CASSPSNSGRGSTDTQYF.

The chain recombines TRBV28 with TRBJ1-5; TRBD1 agrees at 12 bases. This CDR3 contains 17 residues. The J segment lost 2 bases and the V segment lost 6 bases, leaving 8 bases of the junction unmatched. The V gene's germline CDR1 is MDHEN and CDR2 SYDVKM. CDR3 loop: CASRSPGQGAGNQPQHF. The DNA of the CDR3 is TGTGCCAGCAGATCTCCGGGACAGGGGGCAGGCAATCAGCCCCAGCATTTT.

V is TRBV10-3 and J is TRBJ1-2, with a possible D match to TRBD1 (6 bases). Trimming removed 7 bases from V and 3 bases from J, with 12 bases in between. Germline V CDR1 and CDR2: ENHRY, SYGVKD. The CDR3 loop spans 13 amino acids. CDR3 sequence (DNA): TGTGCCATCATGGTTGAGGGGGACTATGGCTACACCTTC. Amino acid sequence: CAIMVEGDYGYTF.

V and J are TRBV4-1 and TRBJ1-5; D possibly corresponds to TRBD1 (6 bases). From germline, CDR1 is MGHRA and CDR2 YSYEKL. The germline V and J ends were trimmed by 1 base and 2 bases, with 15 bases remaining between them. The CDR3 length is 17 residues. The CDR3 nucleotides are TGCGCCAGCAGCCAAGTACAGGGAACGGTAGGCAATCAGCCCCAGCATTTT. Residues: CASSQVQGTVGNQPQHF.

This clone was counted once. V gene TRBV9 combines with J gene TRBJ2-1; D might be TRBD2 (6 bases). The V gene lost 0 bases and the J gene lost 4 bases, with 11 bases spanning the gap. Looked up from germline, CDR1 is SGDLS and CDR2 is YYNGEE. The CDR3 is 15 amino acids. This chain's CDR3 is CASSVVGDLYNEQFF. The DNA for the CDR3 is TGTGCCAGCAGCGTAGTAGGGGACTTGTACAATGAGCAGTTCTTC.

The chain joins TRBV19 to TRBJ1-5; possible D gene TRBD1, 5 bases. The CDR3 contains 14 residues. The V end was cut by 5 bases, the J end by 0 bases, with 8 bases between. The germline V gene has CDR1 LNHDA and CDR2 SQIVND (reference sequence). Here the CDR3 reads CASSDSYSNQPQHF. As DNA, the CDR3 is TGTGCCAGTAGTGACAGCTATAGCAATCAGCCCCAGCATTTT. Drawing the rest from reference TRBV19 and TRBJ1-5, the complete variable domain is DGGITQSPKYLFRKEGQNVTLSCEQNLNHDAMYWYRQDPGQGLRLIYYSQIVNDFQKGDIAEGYSVSREKKESFPLTVTSAQKNPTAFYLCASSDSYSNQPQHFGDGTRLSIL.

The chain uses TRBV19 and TRBJ2-3, with TRBD2 identical over 8 bases. This CDR3 contains 14 residues. Germline-derived CDR1 and CDR2 are LNHDA and SQIVND (reference sequence). V trimming: 6 bases; J trimming: 1 base; junction bases outside the gene matches: 3. The CDR3 nucleotides read TGTGCCAGTAGATTTAGCGGGGGCACAGATACGCAGTATTTT. Protein product: CASRFSGGTDTQYF.

The chain combines TRBV4-1 with TRBJ2-1; 10 bases match TRBD2. Germline lookup yields CDR1 MGHRA and CDR2 YSYEKL. This CDR3 spans 16 amino acids. J was trimmed by 5 bases and V by 0 bases; bases with no gene match: 4. CDR3 amino acids: CASSQERTSGHNEQFF. CDR3 in DNA: TGCGCCAGCAGCCAAGAACGGACTAGCGGACACAATGAGCAGTTCTTC.

The chain has TRBV30 and TRBJ2-2, with D possibly TRBD2 on 5 matching bases. Germline assignment: CDR1 GTSNPN and CDR2 SVGIG (reference sequence). V gave up 2 bases and J gave up 1 base, with 17 bases separating them. The length of the CDR3 is 17 residues. CDR3 sequence (DNA): TGTGCCTGGAGTCCCTTCAGTACTAGGCGGAACACCGGGGAGCTGTTTTTT. Its translation is CAWSPFSTRRNTGELFF. Using reference TRBV30 and TRBJ2-2 for the parts outside the CDR3, the full variable domain is SQTIHQWPATLVQPVGSPLSLECTVEGTSNPNLYWYRQAAGRGLQLLFYSVGIGQISSEVPQNLSASRPQDRQFILSSKKLLLSDSGFYLCAWSPFSTRRNTGELFFGEGSRLTVL.

The chain has TRBV6-6 and TRBJ2-7, with 15 bases aligning to TRBD2. J lost 5 bases, V lost 6 bases, and 8 bases had no gene match. This CDR3 is 16 amino acids long. Per germline, CDR1 MNHNY and CDR2 SVGAGI (reference sequence). CDR3 sequence reads: CASSIKGLAGGNEQYF. The CDR3 DNA reads TGTGCCAGCAGCATTAAGGGACTAGCGGGAGGAAACGAGCAGTACTTC.

The chain has TRBV19 and TRBJ1-3; a possible D gene is TRBD1 (5 bases). V was trimmed by 6 bases and J by 0 bases, leaving 9 bases between them. The CDR3 has 14 residues. The germline V gene has CDR1 LNHDA and CDR2 SQIVND (reference sequence). The CDR3 here is CASRWGSSGNTIYF. The CDR3 nucleotides are TGTGCCAGTAGATGGGGCAGCTCTGGAAACACCATATATTTT.

The genes are TRBV3-1 (or the pseudogene TRBV3-2) and TRBJ2-2; the match to TRBD2 covers 9 bases. J gave up 2 bases and V 1 base, and 5 bases lay outside the gene matches. The CDR3 runs 17 residues. CDR1 is LGHDT and CDR2 is YNNKEL in the germline V gene (reference sequence). The chain's CDR3 is CASSQGLAGTNTGELFF. CDR3 DNA sequence: TGTGCCAGCAGCCAAGGGCTAGCGGGGACTAACACCGGGGAGCTGTTTTTT.

V and J are TRBV11-2 and TRBJ1-2; TRBD1 matches 9 bases. Germline CDR1 reads SGHAT; CDR2 reads FQNNGV. J gave up 4 bases and V 4 bases, and 7 bases lay outside the gene matches. CDR3 length: 15 residues. CDR3 protein: CASSSPGQGAYGYTF. The CDR3 DNA sequence: TGTGCCAGCAGCTCCCCGGGACAGGGTGCCTATGGCTACACCTTC.

This chain connects TRBV7-9 to TRBJ1-1, with 7 bases fitting TRBD1. The V gene's germline CDR1 is SEHNR and CDR2 FQNEAQ (reference sequence). V trimming: 4 bases; J trimming: 1 base; junction bases outside the gene matches: 3. CDR3 length: 14 amino acids. This chain's CDR3 is CASSYRTGNTEAFF. DNA of the CDR3: TGTGCCAGCAGCTATCGGACAGGGAACACTGAAGCTTTCTTT.